The TCR beta chain described here comes from a study of shared clonotypes between healthy human individuals. Germline V gene lookup returns CDR1 MNHEY and CDR2 SVGAGI. The CDR3 has 14 amino acids. With 0 bases removed from V and 6 bases from J, the gap between germline ends came to 8 bases. A note on this clone: The antigen remains unidentified. Additional DNA sequences in this sample encode the identical CDR3.

Positive CCR7 selection of CD45RO-negative cells yielded the naive CD8 cells, and terminally differentiated effector memory CD45RA+ cells were excluded. Sequenced by immunoSEQ multiplex PCR; TCRdb stores in-frame clones only, minus some. Counted here are around 2,000,000 clones, around 93% occurring once; the ten biggest clones make up more than 1.5%. Study-wide results and limits: Memory subsets had estimated richness that was generally smaller than that of naive subsets. Only blood samples were collected, and tissue repertoires likely differ. The four-donor shared clonotypes exceeded non-shared clonotypes in generation probability, with non-shared ones scoring lower.

J is TRBJ2-2 and V is TRBV6-5; possible D gene TRBD2, 6 bases. This clonotype was obtained from a man in his late teens or twenties in good health. Some clones in this sample may be carry-over from other donors' samples. The sample consisted of naive CD8+ T cells from PBMCs. Here the CDR3 DNA reads TGTGCCAGCAGTTACTCTCGGGGGTCCGGGGAGCTGTTTTTT. This encodes CASSYSRGSGELFF.